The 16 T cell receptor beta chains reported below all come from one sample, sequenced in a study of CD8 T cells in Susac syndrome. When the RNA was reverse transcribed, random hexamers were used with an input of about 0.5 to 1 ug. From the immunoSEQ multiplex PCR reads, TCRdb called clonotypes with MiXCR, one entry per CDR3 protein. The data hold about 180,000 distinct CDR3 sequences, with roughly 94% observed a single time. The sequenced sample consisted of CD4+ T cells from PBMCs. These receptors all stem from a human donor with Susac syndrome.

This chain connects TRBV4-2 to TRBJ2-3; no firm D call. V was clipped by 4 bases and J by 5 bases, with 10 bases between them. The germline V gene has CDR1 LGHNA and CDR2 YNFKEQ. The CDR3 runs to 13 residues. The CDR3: CASSPPRQDTQYF. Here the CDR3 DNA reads TGTGCCAGCAGCCCCCCGCGGCAAGATACGCAGTATTTT.

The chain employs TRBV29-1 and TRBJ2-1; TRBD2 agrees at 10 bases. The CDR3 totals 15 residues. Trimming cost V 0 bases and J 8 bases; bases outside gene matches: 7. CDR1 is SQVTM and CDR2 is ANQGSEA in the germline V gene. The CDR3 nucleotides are TGCAGCGTTGAAGATGGAAGCGGGGGGGCAGATGAGCAGTTCTTC. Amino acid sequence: CSVEDGSGGADEQFF.

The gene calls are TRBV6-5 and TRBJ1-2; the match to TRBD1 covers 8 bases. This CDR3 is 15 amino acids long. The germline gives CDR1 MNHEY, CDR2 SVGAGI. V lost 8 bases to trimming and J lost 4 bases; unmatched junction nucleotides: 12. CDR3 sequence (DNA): TGTGCCAGCGGGTTTCGCCGAACAGGGGGCTATGGCTACACCTTC. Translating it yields CASGFRRTGGYGYTF.

This CDR3 is CASSTGYNEQYF. DNA of the CDR3: TGTGCCAGCAGTACAGGGTACAACGAGCAGTACTTC. The V gene is TRBV2, the J gene TRBJ2-7, with D perhaps matching TRBD1 (6 bases). V gave up 5 bases and J gave up 5 bases, with 10 bases separating them. The germline CDR1 and CDR2 sequences are SNHLY and FYNNEI. The CDR3 has 12 amino acids.

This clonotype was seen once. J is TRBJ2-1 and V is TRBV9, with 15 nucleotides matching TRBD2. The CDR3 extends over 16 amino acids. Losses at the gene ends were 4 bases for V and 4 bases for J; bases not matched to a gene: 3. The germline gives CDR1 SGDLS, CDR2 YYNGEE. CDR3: CASSFGTSGGYNEQFF. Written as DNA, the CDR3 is TGTGCCAGCAGCTTCGGGACTAGCGGGGGGTACAATGAGCAGTTCTTC.

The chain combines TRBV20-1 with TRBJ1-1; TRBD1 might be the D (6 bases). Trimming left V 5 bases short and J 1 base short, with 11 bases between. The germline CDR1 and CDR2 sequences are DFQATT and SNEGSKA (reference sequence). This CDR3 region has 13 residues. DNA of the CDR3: TGCAGTGCTCCCAGGGGACAGAACACTGAAGCTTTCTTT. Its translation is CSAPRGQNTEAFF.

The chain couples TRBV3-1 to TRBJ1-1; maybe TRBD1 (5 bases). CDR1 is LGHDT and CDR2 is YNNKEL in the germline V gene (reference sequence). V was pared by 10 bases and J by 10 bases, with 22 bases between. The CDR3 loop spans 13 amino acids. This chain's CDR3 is CATRDSDGRGAFF. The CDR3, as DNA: TGTGCCACTCGGGACTCGGACGGCAGAGGAGCTTTCTTT.

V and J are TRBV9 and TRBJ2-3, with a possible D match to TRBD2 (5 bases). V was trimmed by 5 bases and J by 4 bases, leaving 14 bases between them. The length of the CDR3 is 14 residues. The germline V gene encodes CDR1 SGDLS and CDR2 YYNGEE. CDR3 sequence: CASSAAQAADTQYF. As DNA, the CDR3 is TGTGCCAGCAGTGCCGCCCAAGCGGCAGATACGCAGTATTTT.

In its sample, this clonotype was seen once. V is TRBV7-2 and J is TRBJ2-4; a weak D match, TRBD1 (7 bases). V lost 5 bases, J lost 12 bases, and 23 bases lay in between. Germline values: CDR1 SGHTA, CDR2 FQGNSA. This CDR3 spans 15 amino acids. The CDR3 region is CASSPGGRGEEGQYF. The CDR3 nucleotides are TGTGCCAGCAGCCCAGGGGGTAGGGGTGAGGAGGGTCAGTACTTC.

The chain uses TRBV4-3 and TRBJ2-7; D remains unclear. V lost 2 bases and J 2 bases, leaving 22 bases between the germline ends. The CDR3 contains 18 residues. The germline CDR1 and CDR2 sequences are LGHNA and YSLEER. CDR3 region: CASSQMAPSGGYPYEQYF. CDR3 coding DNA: TGCGCCAGCAGCCAAATGGCCCCCTCGGGCGGTTATCCCTACGAGCAGTACTTC.

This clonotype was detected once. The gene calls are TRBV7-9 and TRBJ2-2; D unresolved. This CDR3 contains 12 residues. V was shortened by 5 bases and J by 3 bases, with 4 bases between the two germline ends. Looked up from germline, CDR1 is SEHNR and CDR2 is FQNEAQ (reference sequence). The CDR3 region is CASSRDTGELFF. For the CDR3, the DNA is TGTGCCAGCAGCAGGGACACCGGGGAGCTGTTTTTT.

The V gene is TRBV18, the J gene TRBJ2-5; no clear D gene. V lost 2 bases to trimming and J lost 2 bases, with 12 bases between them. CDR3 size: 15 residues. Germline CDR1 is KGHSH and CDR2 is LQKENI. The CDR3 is CASSPRFSTQETQYF. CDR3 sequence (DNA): TGTGCCAGCTCACCAAGGTTTTCAACTCAAGAGACCCAGTACTTC.

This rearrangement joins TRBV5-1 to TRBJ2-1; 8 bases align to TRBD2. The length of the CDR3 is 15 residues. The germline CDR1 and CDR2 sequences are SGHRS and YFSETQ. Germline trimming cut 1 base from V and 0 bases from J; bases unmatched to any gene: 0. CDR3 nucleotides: TGCGCCAGCAGCTTGACTAGCGGCTCCTACAATGAGCAGTTCTTC. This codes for CASSLTSGSYNEQFF.

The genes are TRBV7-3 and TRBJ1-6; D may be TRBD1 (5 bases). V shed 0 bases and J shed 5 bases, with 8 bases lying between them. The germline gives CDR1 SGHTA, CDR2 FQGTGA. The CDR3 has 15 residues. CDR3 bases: TGTGCCAGCAGCTTAACCGGACACAATAATTCACCCCTCCACTTT. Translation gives CASSLTGHNNSPLHF. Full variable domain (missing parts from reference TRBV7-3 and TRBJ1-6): GAGVSQTPSNKVTEKGKYVELRCDPISGHTALYWYRQSLGQGPEFLIYFQGTGAADDSGLPNDRFFAVRPEGSVSTLKIQRTERGDSAVYLCASSLTGHNNSPLHFGNGTRLTVT.

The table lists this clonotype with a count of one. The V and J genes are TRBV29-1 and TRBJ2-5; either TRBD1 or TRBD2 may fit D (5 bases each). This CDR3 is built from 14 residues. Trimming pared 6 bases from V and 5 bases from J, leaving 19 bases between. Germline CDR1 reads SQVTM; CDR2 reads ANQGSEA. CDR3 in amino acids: CSVEVILGDETQYF. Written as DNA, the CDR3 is TGCAGCGTCGAGGTCATATTAGGGGACGAGACCCAGTACTTC.

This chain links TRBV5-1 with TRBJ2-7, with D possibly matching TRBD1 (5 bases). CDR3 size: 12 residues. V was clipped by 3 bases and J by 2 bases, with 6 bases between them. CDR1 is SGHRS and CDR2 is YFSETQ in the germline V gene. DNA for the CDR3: TGCGCCAGCAGCTCAGGGACCTACGAGCAGTACTTC. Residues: CASSSGTYEQYF. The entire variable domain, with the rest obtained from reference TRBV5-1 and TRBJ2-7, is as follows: KAGVTQTPRYLIKTRGQQVTLSCSPISGHRSVSWYQQTPGQGLQFLFEYFSETQRNKGNFPGRFSGRQFSNSRSEMNVSTLELGDSALYLCASSSGTYEQYFGPGTRLTVT.